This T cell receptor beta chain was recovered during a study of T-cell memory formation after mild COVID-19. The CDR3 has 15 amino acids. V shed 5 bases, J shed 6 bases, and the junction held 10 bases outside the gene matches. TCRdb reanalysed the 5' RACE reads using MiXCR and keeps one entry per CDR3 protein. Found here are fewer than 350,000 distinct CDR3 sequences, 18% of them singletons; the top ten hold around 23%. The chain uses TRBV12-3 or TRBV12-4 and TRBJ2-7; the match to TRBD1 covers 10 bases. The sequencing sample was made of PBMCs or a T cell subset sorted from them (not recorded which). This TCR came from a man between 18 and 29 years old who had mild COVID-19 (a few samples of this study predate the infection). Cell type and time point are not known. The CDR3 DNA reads TGTGCCAGCAGTGGGGGTTCGGGACAGGGGATCGAGCAGTACTTC. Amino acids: CASSGGSGQGIEQYF.